The rows below give T cell receptor beta chains drawn from one sample of a study of OX40 agonist ivuxolimab in advanced cancers. The assay was immunoSEQ multiplex PCR, and TCRdb's table has in-frame clones only and misses some. The table includes about 64,000 clones, about 85% detected once. Sequenced here: CD4+ or CD8+ T cells sorted from blood, sampled in a trial of the OX40 agonist ivuxolimab. These receptors all stem from an adult with an advanced solid tumor such as melanoma, head and neck, liver or kidney cancer. The CDR3 runs from the conserved cysteine through the conserved F or W. The D gene is left open where the match is weak. A row's size may be missing; if present it is once, few, many or a size class.

V,J,size,D,CDR3,DNA
TRBV4-1,TRBJ2-3,-,TRBD1,CASSHLRKAGTGSTDTQYF,TGCGCCAGCAGCCATTTACGTAAGGCCGGGACAGGGTCCACAGATACGCAGTATTTT
TRBV19,TRBJ1-1,-,TRBD1,CASSMGQMNTEAFF,TGTGCCAGTAGTATGGGACAGATGAACACTGAAGCTTTCTTT
TRBV28,TRBJ2-6,-,TRBD1,CASSPGTGRSGANVLTF,TGTGCCAGCAGCCCCGGGACAGGGCGGTCTGGGGCCAACGTCCTGACTTTC
TRBV2,TRBJ2-3,-,TRBD2,CASGGTSGKGIDTQYF,TGTGCCAGCGGGGGGACTAGCGGGAAGGGAATAGATACGCAGTATTTT
TRBV28,TRBJ2-2,-,-,CASKEGAGELFF,TGTGCCAGCAAGGAGGGGGCCGGGGAGCTGTTTTTT
TRBV27,TRBJ2-7,-,-,CASSFTSSYEQYF,TGTGCCAGCAGTTTTACGAGCTCCTACGAGCAGTACTTC
TRBV2,TRBJ2-2,-,TRBD2,CASSRLAGETGELFF,TGTGCCAGCAGTCGACTAGCGGGAGAAACCGGGGAGCTGTTTTTT
TRBV7-3,TRBJ2-2,-,-,CASSPPDIPRRPNTGELFF,TGTGCCAGCAGCCCCCCCGATATCCCCCGACGTCCTAACACCGGGGAGCTGTTTTTT
TRBV7-9,TRBJ2-1,-,TRBD2,CASSPGLAPNEQFF,TGTGCCAGCAGTCCGGGACTAGCCCCCAATGAGCAGTTCTTC
TRBV5-1,TRBJ1-4,once,TRBD1,CASSPGQVSNEKLFF,TGCGCCAGCAGCCCGGGACAGGTTTCAAATGAAAAACTGTTTTTT
TRBV5-8,TRBJ2-7,-,TRBD1,CASSLRQGAYEQYF,TGTGCCAGCAGCTTGCGACAGGGGGCTTACGAGCAGTACTTC
TRBV6-1,TRBJ1-5,-,-,CASTEQVNQPQHF,TGTGCCAGCACCGAGCAGGTGAATCAGCCCCAGCATTTT
TRBV6-5,TRBJ1-5,-,TRBD1,CASSVQGASNQPQHF,TGTGCCAGCAGTGTACAGGGGGCGAGCAATCAGCCCCAGCATTTT
TRBV7-8,TRBJ2-7,-,TRBD2,CASSLTTSVSRYEQYF,TGTGCCAGCAGCCTCACTACTAGCGTTTCTCGCTACGAGCAGTACTTC
TRBV11-2,TRBJ2-7,-,-,CASSLHIGSYEQYF,TGTGCCAGCAGCTTACACATCGGGTCCTACGAGCAGTACTTC
TRBV5-1,TRBJ2-5,-,TRBD1,CASSFLTGVGETQYF,TGCGCCAGCAGCTTCTTAACAGGGGTTGGAGAGACCCAGTACTTC
TRBV6-1,TRBJ2-3,-,-,CASSGQITDTQYF,TGTGCCAGCAGTGGCCAGATCACAGATACGCAGTATTTT
TRBV6-1,TRBJ2-2,-,-,CASSEGGYTGELFF,TGTGCCAGCAGTGAGGGCGGATACACCGGGGAGCTGTTTTTT
TRBV27,TRBJ2-3,-,TRBD2,CASSVTSGTDTQYF,TGTGCCAGCAGTGTCACTAGCGGCACAGATACGCAGTATTTT
TRBV6-4,TRBJ1-1,-,-,CASRLDRSNTEAFF,TGTGCCAGCAGATTGGACAGATCGAACACTGAAGCTTTCTTT
TRBV5-1,TRBJ1-1,-,-,CASSHRETEAFF,TGCGCCAGCAGCCATAGGGAAACTGAAGCTTTCTTT
TRBV6-5,TRBJ1-5,-,-,CASSLRDTDQPQHF,TGTGCCAGCAGTCTCCGGGACACCGATCAGCCCCAGCATTTT
TRBV28,TRBJ2-1,-,TRBD2,CASSPSSGGRYYNEQFF,TGTGCCAGCAGCCCCTCGTCGGGGGGGCGTTACTACAATGAGCAGTTCTTC
TRBV18,TRBJ1-5,-,TRBD1,CASSPGQGTGQPQHF,TGTGCCAGCTCCCCTGGACAGGGAACGGGACAGCCCCAGCATTTT
TRBV28,TRBJ2-3,-,-,CATIFSATDTQYF,TGTGCCACCATCTTCTCGGCGACAGATACGCAGTATTTT
TRBV11-2,TRBJ2-7,-,TRBD1,CASSLGWQGAYEQYF,TGTGCCAGCAGCTTAGGGTGGCAGGGGGCCTACGAGCAGTACTTC
TRBV5-1,TRBJ1-3,-,-,CASRETSSGNTIYF,TGCGCCAGCAGGGAGACTTCCTCTGGAAACACCATATATTTT
TRBV19,TRBJ1-1,-,-,CASSIKAMNTEAFF,TGTGCCAGTAGTATAAAGGCAATGAACACTGAAGCTTTCTTT
TRBV15,TRBJ2-2,once,-,CATSRDLGRAGTGELFF,TGTGCCACCAGCAGAGATCTAGGGCGGGCCGGCACCGGGGAGCTGTTTTTT
TRBV7-9,TRBJ1-1,-,-,CASSLGLGGGSEAFF,TGTGCCAGCAGCTTAGGGTTAGGAGGGGGAAGTGAAGCTTTCTTT
TRBV5-8,TRBJ1-1,-,-,CASSSTRVTEAFF,TGTGCCAGCAGCTCCACAAGGGTGACTGAAGCTTTCTTT
TRBV7-2,TRBJ1-3,-,-,CASSAHGAGNTIYF,TGTGCCAGCAGTGCACACGGGGCCGGAAACACCATATATTTT
TRBV5-1,TRBJ2-7,-,-,CASSFEGYEQYF,TGCGCCAGCAGCTTTGAGGGCTACGAGCAGTACTTC
TRBV10-3,TRBJ2-4,-,-,CAISEGGTAKNIQYF,TGTGCCATCAGTGAGGGCGGGACTGCCAAAAACATTCAGTACTTC
TRBV5-1,TRBJ2-1,-,TRBD2,CASSFTGTSGNEQFF,TGCGCCAGCAGCTTCACCGGGACTAGCGGCAATGAGCAGTTCTTC
TRBV15,TRBJ1-1,-,-,CATSRGQGFGEAFF,TGTGCCACCAGCCGGGGGCAGGGTTTTGGTGAAGCTTTCTTT
TRBV15,TRBJ1-3,-,TRBD1,CATSRNRGNSGNTIYF,TGTGCCACCAGCAGGAACAGGGGAAACTCTGGAAACACCATATATTTT
TRBV28,TRBJ1-4,-,-,CASSLGGIKLFF,TGTGCCAGCAGTTTAGGCGGGATTAAACTGTTTTTT
TRBV6-5,TRBJ2-7,-,-,CASSLAGLPYEQYF,TGTGCCAGCAGTCTTGCGGGACTCCCCTACGAGCAGTACTTC
TRBV18,TRBJ1-1,-,TRBD1,CASSPGTGGNTEAFF,TGTGCCAGCTCACCGGGGACAGGGGGGAACACTGAAGCTTTCTTT